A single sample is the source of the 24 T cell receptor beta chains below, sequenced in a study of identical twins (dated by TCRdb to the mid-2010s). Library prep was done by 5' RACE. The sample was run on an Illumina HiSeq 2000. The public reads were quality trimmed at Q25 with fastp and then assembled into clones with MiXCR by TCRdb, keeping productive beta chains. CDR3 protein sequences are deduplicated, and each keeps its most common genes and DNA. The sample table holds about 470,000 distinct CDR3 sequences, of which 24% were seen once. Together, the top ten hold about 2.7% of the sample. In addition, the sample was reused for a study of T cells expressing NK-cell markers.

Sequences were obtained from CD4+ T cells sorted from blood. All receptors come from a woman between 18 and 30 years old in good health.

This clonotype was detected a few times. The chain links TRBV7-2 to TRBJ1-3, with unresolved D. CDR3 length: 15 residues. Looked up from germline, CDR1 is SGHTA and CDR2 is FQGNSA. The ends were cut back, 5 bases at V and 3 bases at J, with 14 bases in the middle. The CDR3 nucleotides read TGTGCCAGCAGCGTACAGCCATTCCTTGGAAACACCATATATTTT. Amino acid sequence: CASSVQPFLGNTIYF.

The CDR3 sequence: CASSPSDTLPYEQYF. In DNA, the CDR3 is TGTGCCAGCAGTCCTTCGGACACGCTACCCTACGAGCAGTACTTC. The V call is TRBV28, the J call TRBJ2-7, with a weak D call TRBD1 (5 bases). V was pared by 5 bases and J by 2 bases, with 16 bases between. CDR1 and CDR2 from the germline V gene are MDHEN and SYDVKM. CDR3 length: 15 residues.

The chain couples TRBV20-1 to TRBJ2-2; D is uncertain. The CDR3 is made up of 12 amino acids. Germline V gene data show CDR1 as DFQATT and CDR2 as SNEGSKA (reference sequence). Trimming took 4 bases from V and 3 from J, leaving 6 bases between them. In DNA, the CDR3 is TGCAGTGCTAAGGGCTACACCGGGGAGCTGTTTTTT. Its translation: CSAKGYTGELFF.

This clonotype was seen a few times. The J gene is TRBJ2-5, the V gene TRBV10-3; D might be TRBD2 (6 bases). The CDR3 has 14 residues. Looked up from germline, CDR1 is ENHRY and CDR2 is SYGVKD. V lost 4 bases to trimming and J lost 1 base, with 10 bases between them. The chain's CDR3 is CAISVGGSQETQYF. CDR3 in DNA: TGTGCCATCAGTGTCGGGGGTTCCCAAGAGACCCAGTACTTC.

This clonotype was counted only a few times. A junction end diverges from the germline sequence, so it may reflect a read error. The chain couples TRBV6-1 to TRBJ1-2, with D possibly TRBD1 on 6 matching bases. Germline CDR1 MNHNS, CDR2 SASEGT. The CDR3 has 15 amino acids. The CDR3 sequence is CASSRGAATNYGHTF. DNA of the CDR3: TGTGCCAGCAGTCGGGGGGCCGCGACTAACTATGGCCACACCTTC.

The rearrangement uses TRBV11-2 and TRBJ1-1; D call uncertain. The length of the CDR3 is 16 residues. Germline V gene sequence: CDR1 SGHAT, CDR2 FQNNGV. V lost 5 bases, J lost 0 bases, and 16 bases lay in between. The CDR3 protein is CASSPVVRAMNTEAFF. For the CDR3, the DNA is TGTGCCAGCAGCCCCGTGGTTCGGGCCATGAACACTGAAGCTTTCTTT.

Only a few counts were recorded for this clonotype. The CDR3 DNA follows: TGCAGTGCTTGGGACTATAGGACCGGGGAGCTGTTTTTT. Residues: CSAWDYRTGELFF. The J gene is TRBJ2-2, the V gene TRBV20-1; TRBD2 agrees at 7 bases. The CDR3 covers 13 residues. The V segment lost 5 bases and the J segment 5 bases; nucleotides outside the gene matches: 5. Germline V CDR1 and CDR2: DFQATT, SNEGSKA (reference sequence).

The CDR3 coding sequence is TGTGCCAGCAGTCCCGGGACAGGGATCGGCTACACCTTC. Its protein is CASSPGTGIGYTF. The chain employs TRBV6-1 and TRBJ1-2; 9 nucleotides match TRBD1. Germline CDR1 reads MNHNS; CDR2 reads SASEGT. The CDR3 loop spans 13 amino acids. V trimming: 5 bases; J trimming: 8 bases; junction bases outside the gene matches: 6.

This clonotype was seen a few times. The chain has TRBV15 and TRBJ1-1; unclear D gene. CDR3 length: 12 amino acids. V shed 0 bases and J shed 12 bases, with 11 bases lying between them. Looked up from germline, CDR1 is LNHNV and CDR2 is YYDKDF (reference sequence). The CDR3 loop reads CATSRDVGRPFF. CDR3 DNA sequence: TGTGCCACCAGCAGAGATGTTGGACGACCTTTCTTT.

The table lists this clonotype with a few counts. CDR3 sequence: CAISEGMTGGVYEQYF. CDR3 DNA sequence: TGTGCCATCAGTGAGGGAATGACAGGGGGCGTCTACGAGCAGTACTTC. V and J are TRBV10-3 and TRBJ2-7, with 10 bases lining up with TRBD1. CDR3 length: 16 amino acids. The V gene's germline CDR1 is ENHRY and CDR2 SYGVKD. J lost 3 bases, V lost 2 bases, and 7 bases had no gene match.

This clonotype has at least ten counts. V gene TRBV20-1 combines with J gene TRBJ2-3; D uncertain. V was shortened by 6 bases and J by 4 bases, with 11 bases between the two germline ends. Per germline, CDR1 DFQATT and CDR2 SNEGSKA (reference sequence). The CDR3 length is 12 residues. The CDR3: CSAARISDTQYF. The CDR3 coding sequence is TGCAGTGCAGCCCGGATCTCAGATACGCAGTATTTT.

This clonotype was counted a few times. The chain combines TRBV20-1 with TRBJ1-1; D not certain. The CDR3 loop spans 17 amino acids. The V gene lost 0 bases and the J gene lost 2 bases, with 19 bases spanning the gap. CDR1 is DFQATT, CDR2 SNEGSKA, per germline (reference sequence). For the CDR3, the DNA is TGCAGTGCTAGAGATAGTGTCGGGCTAGAAGAAAACACTGAAGCTTTCTTT. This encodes CSARDSVGLEENTEAFF.

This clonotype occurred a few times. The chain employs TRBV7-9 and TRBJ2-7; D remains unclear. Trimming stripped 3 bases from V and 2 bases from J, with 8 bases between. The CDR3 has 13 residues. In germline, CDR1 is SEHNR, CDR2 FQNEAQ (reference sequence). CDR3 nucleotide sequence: TGTGCCAGCAGCTTTGCCAGCACCTACGAGCAGTACTTC. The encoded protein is CASSFASTYEQYF. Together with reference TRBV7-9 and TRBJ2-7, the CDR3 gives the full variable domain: DTGVSQNPRHKITKRGQNVTFRCDPISEHNRLYWYRQTLGQGPEFLTYFQNEAQLEKSRLLSDRFSAERPKGSFSTLEIQRTEQGDSAMYLCASSFASTYEQYFGPGTRLTVT.

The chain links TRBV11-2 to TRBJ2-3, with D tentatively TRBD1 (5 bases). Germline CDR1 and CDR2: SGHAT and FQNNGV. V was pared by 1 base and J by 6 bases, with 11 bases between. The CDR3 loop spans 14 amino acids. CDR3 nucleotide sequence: TGTGCCAGCAGCTTAGGGGCAGGGAAGGATACGCAGTATTTT. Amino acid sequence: CASSLGAGKDTQYF.

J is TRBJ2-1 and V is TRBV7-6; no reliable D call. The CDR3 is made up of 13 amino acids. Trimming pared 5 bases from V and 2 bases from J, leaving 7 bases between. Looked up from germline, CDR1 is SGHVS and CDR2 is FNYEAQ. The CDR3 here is CASSHRAYNEQFF. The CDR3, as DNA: TGTGCCAGCAGCCATCGGGCCTACAATGAGCAGTTCTTC. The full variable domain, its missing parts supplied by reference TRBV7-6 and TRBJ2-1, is GAGVSQSPRYKVTKRGQDVALRCDPISGHVSLYWYRQALGQGPEFLTYFNYEAQQDKSGLPNDRFSAERPEGSISTLTIQRTEQRDSAMYRCASSHRAYNEQFFGPGTRLTVL.

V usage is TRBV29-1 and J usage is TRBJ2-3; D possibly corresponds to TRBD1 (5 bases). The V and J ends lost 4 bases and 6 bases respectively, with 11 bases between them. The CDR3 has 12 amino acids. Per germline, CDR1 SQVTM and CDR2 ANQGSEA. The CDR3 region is CSVAVPGDTQYF. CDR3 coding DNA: TGCAGCGTTGCGGTCCCAGGGGATACGCAGTATTTT.

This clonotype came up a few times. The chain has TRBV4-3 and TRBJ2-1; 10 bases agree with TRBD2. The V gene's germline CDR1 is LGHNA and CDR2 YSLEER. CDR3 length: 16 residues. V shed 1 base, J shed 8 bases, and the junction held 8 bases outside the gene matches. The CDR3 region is CASSQGTSGINYEQFF. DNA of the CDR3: TGCGCCAGCAGCCAAGGAACTAGCGGGATAAATTATGAGCAGTTCTTC.

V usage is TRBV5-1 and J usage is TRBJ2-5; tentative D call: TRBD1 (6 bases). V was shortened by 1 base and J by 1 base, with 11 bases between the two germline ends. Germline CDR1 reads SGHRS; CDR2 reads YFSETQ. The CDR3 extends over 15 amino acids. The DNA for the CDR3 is TGCGCCAGCAGCTTGATTCTGACAGGCCAAGAGACCCAGTACTTC. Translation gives CASSLILTGQETQYF.

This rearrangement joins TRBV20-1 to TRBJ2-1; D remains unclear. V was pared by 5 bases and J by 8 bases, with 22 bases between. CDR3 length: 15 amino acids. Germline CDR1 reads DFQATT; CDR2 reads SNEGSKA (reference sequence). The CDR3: CSAPLPRTVRDEQFF. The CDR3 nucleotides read TGCAGTGCTCCCTTACCCCGGACCGTCCGGGATGAGCAGTTCTTC.

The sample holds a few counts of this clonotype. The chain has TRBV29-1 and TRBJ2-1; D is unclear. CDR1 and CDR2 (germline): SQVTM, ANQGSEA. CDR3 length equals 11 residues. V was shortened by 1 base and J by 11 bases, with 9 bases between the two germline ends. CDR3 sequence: CSVEVTAKQFF. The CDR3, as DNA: TGCAGCGTTGAAGTTACAGCTAAGCAGTTCTTC.

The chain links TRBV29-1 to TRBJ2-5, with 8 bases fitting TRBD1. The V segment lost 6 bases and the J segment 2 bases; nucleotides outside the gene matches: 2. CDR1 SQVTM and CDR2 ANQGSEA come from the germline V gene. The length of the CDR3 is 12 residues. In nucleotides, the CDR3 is TGCAGCGTCCACAGGGGGCAAGAGACCCAGTACTTC. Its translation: CSVHRGQETQYF.

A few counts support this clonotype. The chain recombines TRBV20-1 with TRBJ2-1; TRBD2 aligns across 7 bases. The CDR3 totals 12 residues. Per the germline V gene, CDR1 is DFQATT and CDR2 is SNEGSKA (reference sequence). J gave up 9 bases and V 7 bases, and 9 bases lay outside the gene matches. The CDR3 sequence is CSGRFAGAEQFF. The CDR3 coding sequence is TGCAGTGGGAGATTCGCGGGAGCTGAGCAGTTCTTC.

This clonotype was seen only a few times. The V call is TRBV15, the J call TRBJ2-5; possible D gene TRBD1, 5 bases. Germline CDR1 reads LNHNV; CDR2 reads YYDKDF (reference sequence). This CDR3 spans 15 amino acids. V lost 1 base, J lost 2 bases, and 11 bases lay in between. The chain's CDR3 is CATSRGPQEQETQYF. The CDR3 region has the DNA TGTGCCACCAGCAGAGGGCCACAGGAACAAGAGACCCAGTACTTC.

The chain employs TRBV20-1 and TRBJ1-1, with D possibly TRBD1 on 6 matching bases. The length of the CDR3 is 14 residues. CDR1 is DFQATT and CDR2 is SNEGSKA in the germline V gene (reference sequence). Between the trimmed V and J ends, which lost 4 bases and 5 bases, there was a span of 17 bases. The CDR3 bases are TGCAGTGCTACCCGTCTTCAGGGGAGAACTGAAGCTTTCTTT. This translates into CSATRLQGRTEAFF.